This TCR beta chain was sequenced during a study of control samples from healthy donors and cancer patients. The data were produced by immunoSEQ multiplex PCR, yet TCRdb's version contains in-frame clones alone and is incomplete. The table includes nearly 55,000 clones, 95% to 97% detected once. The sample taken for sequencing was blood. The sequence came from a woman aged 25-40 years in good health.

CDR3 sequence reads: CASSSTSGLYNEQFF. The CDR3 bases are TGTGCCAGCAGTTCCACTAGCGGGTTATACAATGAGCAGTTCTTC. The chain carries TRBV6-2 or TRBV6-3 and TRBJ2-1, with TRBD2 identical over 9 bases. With 4 bases clipped from V and 4 bases from J, the junction kept 5 bases outside the gene matches. The CDR3 extends over 15 amino acids. CDR1 and CDR2 from the germline V gene are MNHEY and SVGEGT.